The rows below give T cell receptor beta chains drawn from one sample of a study of blood T cell repertoires in COVID-19. Libraries were prepared by immunoSEQ multiplex PCR; TCRdb keeps only in-frame clonotypes and omits some of them. This table holds 300,000 to 350,000 clones, about 93% found once. Material for sequencing was peripheral blood. These receptors all come from a woman aged 25 to 45 with COVID-19, enrolled during active disease. Both conserved end residues are part of each CDR3. A D gene is named only where the DNA matches it firmly. Clone size is shown for a subset of rows, as once, few, many or a class of expanded clone.

clone size: -; V gene: TRBV6-5; D gene: TRBD1; J gene: TRBJ1-2; CDR3 protein: CASSPEQGVYGYTF; CDR3 DNA: TGTGCCAGCAGTCCCGAACAGGGGGTTTATGGCTACACCTTC
clone size: -; V gene: TRBV29-1; D gene: -; J gene: TRBJ1-2; CDR3 protein: CSVEDRQGNGYTF; CDR3 DNA: TGCAGCGTTGAAGATCGGCAGGGCAATGGCTACACCTTC
clone size: -; V gene: TRBV27; D gene: -; J gene: TRBJ2-6; CDR3 protein: CASSFLGNVLTF; CDR3 DNA: TGTGCCAGCAGTTTCCTCGGCAACGTCCTGACTTTC
clone size: -; V gene: TRBV4-1; D gene: -; J gene: TRBJ1-2; CDR3 protein: CATAPLTGAISGYTF; CDR3 DNA: TGCGCCACCGCCCCCTTAACAGGAGCGATAAGTGGCTACACCTTC
clone size: -; V gene: TRBV28; D gene: TRBD2; J gene: TRBJ2-7; CDR3 protein: CASSSRWSGSSYEQYF; CDR3 DNA: TGTGCCAGCAGTTCCCGGTGGAGCGGGAGCTCCTACGAGCAGTACTTC
clone size: -; V gene: TRBV9; D gene: TRBD2; J gene: TRBJ2-7; CDR3 protein: CASSVVNSGIDEQYF; CDR3 DNA: TGTGCCAGCAGCGTAGTCAATAGCGGGATCGACGAGCAGTACTTC
clone size: few; V gene: TRBV27; D gene: TRBD2; J gene: TRBJ2-1; CDR3 protein: CASSLSAAGGFLDEQFF; CDR3 DNA: TGTGCCAGCAGTCTATCGGCAGCGGGAGGGTTTTTAGATGAGCAGTTCTTC
clone size: -; V gene: TRBV28; D gene: -; J gene: TRBJ1-1; CDR3 protein: CASSLAGERTEAFF; CDR3 DNA: TGTGCCAGCAGTTTAGCGGGGGAACGCACTGAAGCTTTCTTT
clone size: -; V gene: TRBV7-7; D gene: -; J gene: TRBJ2-2; CDR3 protein: CASSWGANTGELFF; CDR3 DNA: TGTGCTAGCAGCTGGGGGGCGAACACCGGGGAGCTGTTTTTT
clone size: -; V gene: TRBV19; D gene: -; J gene: TRBJ2-7; CDR3 protein: CASRLQGGNEQYF; CDR3 DNA: TGTGCCAGTAGGCTGCAGGGCGGGAACGAGCAGTACTTC
clone size: -; V gene: TRBV7-9; D gene: TRBD2; J gene: TRBJ2-5; CDR3 protein: CASSLGGSRGGTQYF; CDR3 DNA: TGTGCCAGCAGCTTAGGTGGCAGCCGGGGGGGGACCCAGTACTTC
clone size: -; V gene: TRBV30; D gene: -; J gene: TRBJ1-1; CDR3 protein: CAWSVLVTRTSRSGAFF; CDR3 DNA: TGTGCCTGGAGTGTACTGGTGACTCGGACATCCCGATCGGGAGCTTTCTTT
clone size: -; V gene: TRBV5-1; D gene: -; J gene: TRBJ2-5; CDR3 protein: CASSLDLQETQYF; CDR3 DNA: TGCGCCAGCAGCCTAGATCTACAAGAGACCCAGTACTTC
clone size: -; V gene: TRBV5-8; D gene: -; J gene: TRBJ2-7; CDR3 protein: CASSLLLLGHEQYF; CDR3 DNA: TGTGCCAGCAGCTTGCTGCTCCTTGGGCACGAGCAGTACTTC
clone size: -; V gene: TRBV30; D gene: -; J gene: TRBJ2-1; CDR3 protein: CAWRLTRTEQFF; CDR3 DNA: TGTGCCTGGAGACTTACTCGTACGGAGCAGTTCTTC
clone size: -; V gene: TRBV7-9; D gene: TRBD2; J gene: TRBJ2-1; CDR3 protein: CASSRFRGEAIHEQFF; CDR3 DNA: TGTGCCAGCAGCCGTTTCCGGGGGGAGGCAATCCATGAGCAGTTCTTC
clone size: -; V gene: TRBV28; D gene: TRBD2; J gene: TRBJ2-1; CDR3 protein: CASSFGTSGSYYNEQFF; CDR3 DNA: TGTGCCAGCAGTTTCGGGACTAGCGGGAGTTATTACAATGAGCAGTTCTTC
clone size: -; V gene: TRBV27; D gene: TRBD2; J gene: TRBJ2-7; CDR3 protein: CASSPGLAGTYEQYF; CDR3 DNA: TGTGCCAGCAGTCCCGGACTAGCGGGAACCTACGAGCAGTACTTC
clone size: once; V gene: TRBV7-2; D gene: -; J gene: TRBJ1-1; CDR3 protein: CASSKRTVGTEAFF; CDR3 DNA: TGTGCCAGCAGCAAGCGGACAGTTGGCACTGAAGCTTTCTTT
clone size: -; V gene: TRBV5-4; D gene: -; J gene: TRBJ1-2; CDR3 protein: CASSLAGGANYGYTF; CDR3 DNA: TGTGCCAGCAGCTTGGCGGGGGGAGCTAACTATGGCTACACCTTC
clone size: -; V gene: TRBV12-5; D gene: -; J gene: TRBJ2-1; CDR3 protein: CASGLGAGLYNEQFF; CDR3 DNA: TGTGCTAGTGGTTTGGGAGCGGGCCTCTACAATGAGCAGTTCTTC
clone size: -; V gene: TRBV4-3; D gene: -; J gene: TRBJ1-4; CDR3 protein: CASSQARGSFEKLFF; CDR3 DNA: TGCGCCAGCAGCCAAGCTCGGGGGTCTTTTGAAAAACTGTTTTTT